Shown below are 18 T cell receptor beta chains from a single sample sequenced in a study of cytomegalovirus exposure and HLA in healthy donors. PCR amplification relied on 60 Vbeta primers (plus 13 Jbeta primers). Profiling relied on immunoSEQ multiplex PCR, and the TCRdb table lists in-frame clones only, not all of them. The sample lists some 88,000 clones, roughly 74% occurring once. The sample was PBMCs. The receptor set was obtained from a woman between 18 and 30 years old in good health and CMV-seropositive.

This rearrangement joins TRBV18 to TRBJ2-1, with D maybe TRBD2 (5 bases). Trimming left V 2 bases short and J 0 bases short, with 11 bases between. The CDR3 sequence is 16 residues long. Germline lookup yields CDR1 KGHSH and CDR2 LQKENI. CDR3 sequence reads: CASSPYGSTSYNEQFF. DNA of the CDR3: TGTGCCAGCTCACCATATGGGAGTACCTCCTACAATGAGCAGTTCTTC.

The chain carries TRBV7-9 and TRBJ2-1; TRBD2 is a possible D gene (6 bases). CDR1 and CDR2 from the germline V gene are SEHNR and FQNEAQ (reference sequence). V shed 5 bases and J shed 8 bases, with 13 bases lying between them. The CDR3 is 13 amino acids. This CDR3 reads CASSLLTSHEQFF. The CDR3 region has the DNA TGTGCCAGCAGCCTCCTGACTAGTCATGAGCAGTTCTTC.

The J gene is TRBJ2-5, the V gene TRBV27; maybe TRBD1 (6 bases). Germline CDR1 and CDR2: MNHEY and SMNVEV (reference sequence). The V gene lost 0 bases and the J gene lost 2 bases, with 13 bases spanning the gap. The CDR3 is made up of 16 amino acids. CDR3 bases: TGTGCCAGCAGTTTATCGTGGACAAGGGGGCAAGAGACCCAGTACTTC. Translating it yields CASSLSWTRGQETQYF.

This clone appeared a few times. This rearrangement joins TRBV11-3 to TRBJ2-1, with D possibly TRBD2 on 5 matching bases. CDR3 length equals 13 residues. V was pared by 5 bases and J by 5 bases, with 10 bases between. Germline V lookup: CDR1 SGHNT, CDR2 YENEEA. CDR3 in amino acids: CASSVTRNNEQFF. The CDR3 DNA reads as TGTGCCAGCAGCGTTACTAGAAACAATGAGCAGTTCTTC.

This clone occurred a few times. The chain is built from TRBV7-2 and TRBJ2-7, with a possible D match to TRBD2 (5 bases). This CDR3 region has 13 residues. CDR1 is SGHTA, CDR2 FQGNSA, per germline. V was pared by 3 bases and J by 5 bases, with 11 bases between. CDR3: CASSFTRVNEQYF. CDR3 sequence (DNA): TGTGCCAGCAGCTTTACGAGGGTAAACGAGCAGTACTTC.

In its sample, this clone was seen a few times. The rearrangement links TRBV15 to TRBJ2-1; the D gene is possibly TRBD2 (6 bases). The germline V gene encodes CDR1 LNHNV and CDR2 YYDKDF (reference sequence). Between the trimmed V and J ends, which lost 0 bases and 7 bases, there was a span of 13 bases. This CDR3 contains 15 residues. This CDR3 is CATSREVGLRNEQFF. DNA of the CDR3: TGTGCCACCAGCAGAGAAGTGGGACTGAGGAATGAGCAGTTCTTC. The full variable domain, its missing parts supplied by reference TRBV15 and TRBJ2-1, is DAMVIQNPRYQVTQFGKPVTLSCSQTLNHNVMYWYQQKSSQAPKLLFHYYDKDFNNEADTPDNFQSRRPNTSFCFLDIRSPGLGDTAMYLCATSREVGLRNEQFFGPGTRLTVL.

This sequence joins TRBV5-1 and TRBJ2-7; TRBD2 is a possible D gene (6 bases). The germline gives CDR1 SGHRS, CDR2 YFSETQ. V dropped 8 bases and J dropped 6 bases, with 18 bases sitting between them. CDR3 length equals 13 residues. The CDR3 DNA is TGCGCCAGACCCCGGTGGGGGGACGGCGAGCAGTACTTC. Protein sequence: CARPRWGDGEQYF.

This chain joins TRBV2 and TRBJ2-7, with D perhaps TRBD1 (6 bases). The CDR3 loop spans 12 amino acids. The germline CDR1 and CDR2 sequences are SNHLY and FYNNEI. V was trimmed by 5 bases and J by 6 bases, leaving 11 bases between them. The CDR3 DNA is TGTGCCAGCAGTCGAGTAGGGGGCGAGCAGTACTTC. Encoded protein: CASSRVGGEQYF.

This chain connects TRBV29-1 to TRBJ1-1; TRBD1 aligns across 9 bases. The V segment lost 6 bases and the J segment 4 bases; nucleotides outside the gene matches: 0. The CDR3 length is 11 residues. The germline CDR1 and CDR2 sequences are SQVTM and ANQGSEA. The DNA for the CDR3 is TGCAGCGTGGACAGGGGCACTGAAGCTTTCTTT. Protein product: CSVDRGTEAFF.

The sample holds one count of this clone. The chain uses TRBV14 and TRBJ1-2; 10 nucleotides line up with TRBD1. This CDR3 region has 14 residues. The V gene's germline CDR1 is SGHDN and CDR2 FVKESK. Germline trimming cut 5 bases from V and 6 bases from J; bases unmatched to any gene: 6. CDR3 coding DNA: TGTGCCAGCAGCAGATCGACAGGGGGCAATGGCTACACCTTC. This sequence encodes CASSRSTGGNGYTF.

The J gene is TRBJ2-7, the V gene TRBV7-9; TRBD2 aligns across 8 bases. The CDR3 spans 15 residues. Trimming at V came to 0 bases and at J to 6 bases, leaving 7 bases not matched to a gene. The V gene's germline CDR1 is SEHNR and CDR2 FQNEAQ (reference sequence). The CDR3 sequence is CASSLAGRGGLEQYF. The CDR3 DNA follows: TGTGCCAGCAGCTTAGCCGGCCGGGGGGGGCTCGAGCAGTACTTC.

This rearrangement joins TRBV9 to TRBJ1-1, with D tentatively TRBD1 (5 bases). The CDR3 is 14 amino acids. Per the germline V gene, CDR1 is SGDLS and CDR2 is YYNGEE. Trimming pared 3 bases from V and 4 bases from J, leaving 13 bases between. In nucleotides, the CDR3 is TGTGCCAGCAGCGCCGCAGGGTCTGGCACTGAAGCTTTCTTT. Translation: CASSAAGSGTEAFF.

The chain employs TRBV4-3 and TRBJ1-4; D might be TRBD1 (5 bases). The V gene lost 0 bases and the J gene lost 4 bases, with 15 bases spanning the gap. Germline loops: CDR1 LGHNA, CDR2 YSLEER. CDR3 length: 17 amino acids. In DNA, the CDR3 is TGCGCCAGCAGCCAAGATATCCCGCAGGGAGGTAATGAAAAACTGTTTTTT. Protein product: CASSQDIPQGGNEKLFF.

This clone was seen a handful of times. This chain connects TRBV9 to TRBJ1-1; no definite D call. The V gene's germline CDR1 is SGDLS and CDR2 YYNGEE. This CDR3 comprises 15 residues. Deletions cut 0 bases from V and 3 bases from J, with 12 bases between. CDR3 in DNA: TGTGCCAGCAGCGTAGGGGGAGTGGGTGACACTGAAGCTTTCTTT. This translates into CASSVGGVGDTEAFF.

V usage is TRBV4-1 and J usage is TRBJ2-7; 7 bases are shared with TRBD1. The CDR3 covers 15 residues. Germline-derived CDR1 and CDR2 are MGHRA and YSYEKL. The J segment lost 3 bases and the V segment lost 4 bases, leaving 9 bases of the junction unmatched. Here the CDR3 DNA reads TGCGCCAGCAGCCTAGGGGACAGAACTTACTACGAGCAGTACTTC. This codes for CASSLGDRTYYEQYF.

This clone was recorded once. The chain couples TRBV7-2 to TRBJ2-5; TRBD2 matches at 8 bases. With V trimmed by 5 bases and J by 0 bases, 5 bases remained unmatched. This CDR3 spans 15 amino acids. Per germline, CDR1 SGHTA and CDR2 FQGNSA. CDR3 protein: CASSTRLANQETQYF. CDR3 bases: TGTGCCAGCAGCACAAGACTAGCGAACCAAGAGACCCAGTACTTC.

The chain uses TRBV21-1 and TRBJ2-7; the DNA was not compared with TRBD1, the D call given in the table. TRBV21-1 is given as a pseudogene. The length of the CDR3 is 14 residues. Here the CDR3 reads CASNRQGSSNEQYF. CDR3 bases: TGTGCCAGCAATCGACAGGGTTCGTCCAACGAGCAGTACTTC.

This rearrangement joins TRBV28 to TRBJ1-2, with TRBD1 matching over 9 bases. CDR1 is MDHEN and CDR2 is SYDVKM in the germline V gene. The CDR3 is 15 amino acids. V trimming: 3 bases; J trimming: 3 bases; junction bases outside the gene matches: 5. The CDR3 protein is CASSFWDRDYYGYTF. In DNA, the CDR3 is TGTGCCAGCAGTTTCTGGGACAGGGATTACTATGGCTACACCTTC.